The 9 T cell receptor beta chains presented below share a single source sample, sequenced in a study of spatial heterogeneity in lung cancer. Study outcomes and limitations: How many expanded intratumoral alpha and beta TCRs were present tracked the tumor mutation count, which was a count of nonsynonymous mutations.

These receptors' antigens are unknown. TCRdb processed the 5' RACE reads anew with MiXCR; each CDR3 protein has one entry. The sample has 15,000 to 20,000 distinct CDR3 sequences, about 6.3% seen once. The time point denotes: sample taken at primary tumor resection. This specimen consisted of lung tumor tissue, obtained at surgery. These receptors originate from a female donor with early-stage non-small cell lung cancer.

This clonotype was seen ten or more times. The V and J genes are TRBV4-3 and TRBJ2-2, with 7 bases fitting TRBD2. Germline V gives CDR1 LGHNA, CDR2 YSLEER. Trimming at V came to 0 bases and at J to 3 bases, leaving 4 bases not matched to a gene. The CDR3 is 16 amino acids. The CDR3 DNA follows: TGCGCCAGCAGCCAAGATCCGGCGGGAGACACCGGGGAGCTGTTTTTT. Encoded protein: CASSQDPAGDTGELFF.

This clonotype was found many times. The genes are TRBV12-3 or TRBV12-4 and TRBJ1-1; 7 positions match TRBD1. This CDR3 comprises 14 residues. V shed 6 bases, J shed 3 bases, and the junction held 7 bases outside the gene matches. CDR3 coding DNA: TGTGCCAGCAGCATCCAACAGGGGTACACTGAAGCTTTCTTT. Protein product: CASSIQQGYTEAFF.

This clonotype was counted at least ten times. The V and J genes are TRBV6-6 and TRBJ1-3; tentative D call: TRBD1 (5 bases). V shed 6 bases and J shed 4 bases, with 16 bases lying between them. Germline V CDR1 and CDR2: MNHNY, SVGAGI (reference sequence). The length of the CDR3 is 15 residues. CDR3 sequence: CASSRGGGKGNTIYF. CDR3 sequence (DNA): TGTGCCAGCAGCCGCGGGGGGGGGAAAGGAAACACCATATATTTT.

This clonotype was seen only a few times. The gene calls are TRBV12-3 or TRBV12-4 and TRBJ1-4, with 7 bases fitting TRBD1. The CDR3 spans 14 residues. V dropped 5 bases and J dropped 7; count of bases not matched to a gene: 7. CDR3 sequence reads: CASSQTGKGEKLFF. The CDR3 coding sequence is TGTGCCAGCAGTCAGACAGGGAAGGGTGAAAAACTGTTTTTT.

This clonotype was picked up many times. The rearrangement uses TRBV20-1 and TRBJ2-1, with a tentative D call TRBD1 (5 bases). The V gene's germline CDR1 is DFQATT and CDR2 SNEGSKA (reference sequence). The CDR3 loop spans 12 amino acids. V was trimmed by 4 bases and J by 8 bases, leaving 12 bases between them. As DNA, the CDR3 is TGCAGTGCTATCAAGGGGATCCATGAGCAGTTCTTC. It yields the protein CSAIKGIHEQFF.

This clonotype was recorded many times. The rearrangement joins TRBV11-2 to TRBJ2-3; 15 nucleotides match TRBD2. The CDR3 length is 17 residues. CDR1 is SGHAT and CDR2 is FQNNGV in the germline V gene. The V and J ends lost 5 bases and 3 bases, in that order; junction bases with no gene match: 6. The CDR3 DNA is TGTGCCAGCAGCCGGGGACTAGCGGGAGGAGGAACAGATACGCAGTATTTT. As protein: CASSRGLAGGGTDTQYF. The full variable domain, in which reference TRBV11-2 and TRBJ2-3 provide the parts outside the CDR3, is EAGVAQSPRYKIIEKRQSVAFWCNPISGHATLYWYQQILGQGPKLLIQFQNNGVVDDSQLPKDRFSAERLKGVDSTLKIQPAKLEDSAVYLCASSRGLAGGGTDTQYFGPGTRLTVL.

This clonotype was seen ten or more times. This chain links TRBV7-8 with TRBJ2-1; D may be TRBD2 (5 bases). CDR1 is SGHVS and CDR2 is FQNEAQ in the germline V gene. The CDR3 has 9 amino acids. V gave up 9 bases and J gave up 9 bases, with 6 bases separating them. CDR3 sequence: CASGGEQFF. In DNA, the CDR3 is TGTGCCAGTGGAGGTGAGCAGTTCTTC.

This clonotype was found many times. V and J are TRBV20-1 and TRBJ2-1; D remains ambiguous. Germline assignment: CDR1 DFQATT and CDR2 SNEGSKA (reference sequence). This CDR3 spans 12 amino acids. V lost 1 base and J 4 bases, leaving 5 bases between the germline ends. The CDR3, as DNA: TGCAGTGCTAGAGCCGGGTACAATGAGCAGTTCTTC. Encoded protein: CSARAGYNEQFF.

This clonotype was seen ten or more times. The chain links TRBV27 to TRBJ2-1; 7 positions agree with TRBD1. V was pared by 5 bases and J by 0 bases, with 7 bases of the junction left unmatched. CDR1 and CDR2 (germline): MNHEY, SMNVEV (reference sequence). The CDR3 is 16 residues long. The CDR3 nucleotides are TGTGCCAGCAGTACCTACAGGGGCGGCTCCTACAATGAGCAGTTCTTC. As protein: CASSTYRGGSYNEQFF.